This is a list of T cell receptor beta chains from one sample in a study of T-cell memory formation after mild COVID-19. MiXCR, run by TCRdb on the 5' RACE reads, gives a single entry per CDR3 protein. This table holds a few hundred thousand distinct CDR3 sequences, 25% to 30% found once. Sequencing was done on a sample of PBMCs or a T cell subset sorted from them (not recorded which). The receptors were sampled from an adult woman who had mild COVID-19 (a few samples of this study predate the infection). Cell type and time point are not known. CDR3s include the opening cysteine and the closing phenylalanine or tryptophan.

j_call: TRBJ2-7; v_call: TRBV4-2; cdr3_aa: CASSQGGNNEQYF
j_call: TRBJ2-7; v_call: TRBV9; cdr3_aa: CASSAHWDSSYEQYF
j_call: TRBJ2-3; v_call: TRBV5-1; cdr3_aa: CASSPEPGDTQYF
j_call: TRBJ1-1; v_call: TRBV7-3; cdr3_aa: CASRDSKNTEAFF
j_call: TRBJ1-2; v_call: TRBV27; cdr3_aa: CASSHGGVGQGADGYTF
j_call: TRBJ2-4; v_call: TRBV6-5; cdr3_aa: CASSYSPTGDIQYF
j_call: TRBJ2-2; v_call: TRBV28; cdr3_aa: CASSLSHNTGELFF
j_call: TRBJ2-7; v_call: TRBV20-1; cdr3_aa: CSARTRDSYEQYF
j_call: TRBJ1-2; v_call: TRBV7-2; cdr3_aa: CASSSQSYGYTF
j_call: TRBJ2-2; v_call: TRBV12-3/TRBV12-4; cdr3_aa: CASTLGDYNTGELFF
j_call: TRBJ1-2; v_call: TRBV5-1; cdr3_aa: CASKTTGSYGYTF
j_call: TRBJ2-3; v_call: TRBV12-3/TRBV12-4; cdr3_aa: CASSLEALSTDTQYF
j_call: TRBJ2-1; v_call: TRBV20-1; cdr3_aa: CSAVGGGSYNEQFF
j_call: TRBJ1-2; v_call: TRBV18; cdr3_aa: CASSPPSNYGYTF
j_call: TRBJ2-5; v_call: TRBV12-3/TRBV12-4; cdr3_aa: CASSPDRNQETQYF
j_call: TRBJ2-4; v_call: TRBV6-5; cdr3_aa: CASSSLELAKNIQYF
j_call: TRBJ2-1; v_call: TRBV11-2; cdr3_aa: CASSLGSGLSSYNEQFF
j_call: TRBJ2-1; v_call: TRBV12-3/TRBV12-4; cdr3_aa: CASSPPGTMGEQFF
j_call: TRBJ1-2; v_call: TRBV27; cdr3_aa: CASSLRRGDGYTF
j_call: TRBJ2-2; v_call: TRBV7-2; cdr3_aa: CASSSIRAGELFF
j_call: TRBJ2-1; v_call: TRBV4-3; cdr3_aa: CASSQERLAGGLLNEQFF
j_call: TRBJ2-5; v_call: TRBV5-6; cdr3_aa: CASSWGPETQYF
j_call: TRBJ1-3; v_call: TRBV18; cdr3_aa: CASSLNGGQPGNTIYF
j_call: TRBJ1-2; v_call: TRBV12-3/TRBV12-4; cdr3_aa: CASRITTEFYGYTF
j_call: TRBJ2-1; v_call: TRBV9; cdr3_aa: CASSVGGQGNNEQFF
j_call: TRBJ2-4; v_call: TRBV12-3/TRBV12-4; cdr3_aa: CASSHWAVAAKNIQYF
j_call: TRBJ2-1; v_call: TRBV24-1; cdr3_aa: CATEEIGRPDEQFF
j_call: TRBJ1-2; v_call: TRBV6-5; cdr3_aa: CASGEWYGYTF
j_call: TRBJ2-7; v_call: TRBV10-3; cdr3_aa: CATLAGPHEQYF
j_call: TRBJ2-2; v_call: TRBV3-1; cdr3_aa: CASSQDRRDGNTGELFF
j_call: TRBJ2-7; v_call: TRBV28; cdr3_aa: CASSPDRSPYEQYF
j_call: TRBJ1-1; v_call: TRBV6-2/TRBV6-3; cdr3_aa: CASSYDGTSKYEAFF
j_call: TRBJ2-1; v_call: TRBV6-5; cdr3_aa: CASSTPGRTNNEQFF
j_call: TRBJ1-2; v_call: TRBV7-9; cdr3_aa: CASSTYQVELGDYGYTF
j_call: TRBJ2-1; v_call: TRBV30; cdr3_aa: CAWSGGLAGRYNEQFF
j_call: TRBJ1-2; v_call: TRBV5-5; cdr3_aa: CASSLGTGYTF
j_call: TRBJ1-2; v_call: TRBV12-3/TRBV12-4; cdr3_aa: CASSPGQGAYGYTF
j_call: TRBJ2-7; v_call: TRBV2; cdr3_aa: CASSERTSGRREQYF
j_call: TRBJ2-7; v_call: TRBV21-1; cdr3_aa: CASSFRASYEQYF
j_call: TRBJ1-1; v_call: TRBV5-1; cdr3_aa: CASSLVQGTTEAFF
j_call: TRBJ1-1; v_call: TRBV29-1; cdr3_aa: CSVGGTVNTEAFF
j_call: TRBJ1-1; v_call: TRBV6-1; cdr3_aa: CASSDGSMNTEAFF
j_call: TRBJ2-2; v_call: TRBV6-1; cdr3_aa: CATDQTSGNPGELFF
j_call: TRBJ2-2; v_call: TRBV7-2; cdr3_aa: CASSQSLGTGELFF
j_call: TRBJ1-6; v_call: TRBV3-1; cdr3_aa: CASSQAASRGSNSPLHF
j_call: TRBJ1-2; v_call: TRBV4-1; cdr3_aa: CASSLVEGDLYGYTF
j_call: TRBJ1-1; v_call: TRBV20-1; cdr3_aa: CSASTGGSNTEAFF
j_call: TRBJ1-2; v_call: TRBV6-5; cdr3_aa: CASSKWDRGTGGYTF
j_call: TRBJ1-1; v_call: TRBV7-2; cdr3_aa: CASSLMAVGKAFF